This T cell receptor beta chain was retrieved from a study of OX40 agonist ivuxolimab in advanced cancers. Study-wide context: The patients received ivuxolimab by intravenous route every 2 weeks at 0.01 to 10 mg/kg.

Here immunoSEQ multiplex PCR was the method, and the copy in TCRdb shows in-frame clones only, minus some. The sample holds about 32,000 clones, 85% to 90% seen once. Systemic immunosuppression or autoimmune disease history was grounds to exclude patients. Trimming pared 1 base from V and 1 base from J, leaving 4 bases between. This CDR3 is 13 amino acids long. Germline V gives CDR1 SGHVS, CDR2 FNYEAQ. The chain links TRBV7-6 to TRBJ1-1, with unresolved D. This receptor was taken from an adult with an advanced solid tumor such as melanoma, head and neck, liver or kidney cancer. This specimen consisted of CD4+ or CD8+ T cells sorted from blood, obtained in a trial of the OX40 agonist ivuxolimab. The CDR3 nucleotides read TGTGCCAGCAGCTTAGGACAGAACACTGAAGCTTTCTTT. Its protein product is CASSLGQNTEAFF.